Included here is one TCR beta chain sequence, with context. Its antigen is not known. The data were obtained in a study of T cell clonotyping in hematopoietic cell transplantation. Study-wide findings and caveats: CD4 and CD8 repertoire contributions could not be separated without sorting. After transplant, recipient diversity fell while pathologically expanded clonotypes grew through day 180.

From germline, CDR1 is MNHNS and CDR2 SASEGT. This CDR3 spans 13 amino acids. V lost 4 bases and J lost 7, with 13 bases in between. Assay used: immunoSEQ multiplex PCR; TCRdb lists only in-frame clones, some missing. Here the sample spans some 40,000 clones, approximately 94% being singletons. The gene calls are TRBV6-1 and TRBJ1-2; the D is unclear. The sequence derives from a woman between 50 and 59 years old in good health. Some clones in this sample may be carry-over from other donors' samples. Sequencing was performed on peripheral blood mononuclear cells. CDR3 sequence reads: CASSALAEFGYTF. CDR3 DNA sequence: TGTGCCAGCAGTGCCTTGGCCGAGTTTGGCTACACCTTC.